These 6 T cell receptor beta chains were sequenced from one sample in a study of T cells after yellow fever vaccination. From the 5' RACE reads, TCRdb called clonotypes with MiXCR, one entry per CDR3 protein. The sample contains 40,000 to 50,000 distinct CDR3 sequences, 6% to 7% of which appear only once. The sequences come from CD8+ T cells not binding an NS4B(214-222) dextramer, sorted from PBMCs, collected 45 days after the yellow fever booster vaccination. The receptors originated from a young man who received the YFV17D yellow fever vaccine.

This clonotype was found many times. V is TRBV19 and J is TRBJ2-3; D is undetermined. V lost 5 bases, J lost 3 bases, and 6 bases lay in between. Germline CDR1 LNHDA, CDR2 SQIVND (reference sequence). This CDR3 spans 12 amino acids. CDR3 amino acids: CASSQATDTQYF. The CDR3, as DNA: TGTGCCAGTAGTCAGGCTACAGATACGCAGTATTTT.

This clonotype came up a few times. This chain links TRBV28 with TRBJ2-1; no clear D gene. Germline V gene data show CDR1 as MDHEN and CDR2 as SYDVKM. Deletions cut 10 bases from V and 5 bases from J, with 6 bases between. The CDR3 loop spans 10 amino acids. In DNA, the CDR3 is TGTGCCACCTCAGACAATGAGCAGTTCTTC. Protein product: CATSDNEQFF.

This chain uses TRBV15 with TRBJ2-5; D possibly corresponds to TRBD2 (6 bases). The V end was cut by 0 bases, the J end by 5 bases, with 16 bases between. The CDR3 contains 16 residues. Germline values: CDR1 LNHNV, CDR2 YYDKDF (reference sequence). CDR3: CATSREDGEGGETQYF. The CDR3 DNA follows: TGTGCCACCAGCAGAGAGGACGGCGAGGGAGGCGAGACCCAGTACTTC.

This clonotype was observed at least ten times. The chain uses TRBV9 and TRBJ2-5; TRBD1 matches 8 bases. This CDR3 contains 15 residues. V lost 3 bases, J lost 4 bases, and 8 bases stayed unmatched. CDR1 is SGDLS, CDR2 YYNGEE, per germline. CDR3 protein: CASSGSPQGGETQYF. The CDR3 nucleotides are TGTGCCAGCAGCGGTAGTCCACAGGGGGGAGAGACCCAGTACTTC.

This clonotype was recorded many times. The chain links TRBV5-1 to TRBJ2-7; perhaps TRBD1 as D (6 bases). V lost 0 bases to trimming and J lost 4 bases, with 14 bases between them. CDR3 size: 15 residues. CDR1 SGHRS and CDR2 YFSETQ come from the germline V gene. The CDR3 spells CASSLEQGPWYEQYF. The CDR3 coding sequence is TGCGCCAGCAGCTTGGAGCAGGGGCCTTGGTACGAGCAGTACTTC.

CDR3 region: CASSSGTLYEQYF. The CDR3 region has the DNA TGTGCCAGCAGTTCCGGGACACTTTACGAGCAGTACTTC. The chain employs TRBV12-3 or TRBV12-4 and TRBJ2-7, with D possibly being TRBD1 (6 bases). V lost 4 bases, J lost 4 bases, and 11 bases lay in between. This CDR3 has 13 amino acids.